The rows below give T cell receptor beta chains drawn from one sample of a study of blood T cell repertoires in COVID-19. Libraries were prepared by immunoSEQ multiplex PCR; TCRdb keeps only in-frame clonotypes and omits some of them. This sample has 110,000 to 150,000 clones, with around 82% found just once. What was sequenced was PBMCs or T cells enriched from blood (not recorded which). All receptors derive from a woman in her fifties or sixties who had recovered from COVID-19. CDR3s leave out the opening cysteine and the closing phenylalanine or tryptophan.

v_call,cdr3_length,j_call,cdr3_aa
TRBV27,13,TRBJ2-2,ASSLTPQGGGELF
TRBV6-5,11,TRBJ1-2,ATQTGYRYGYT
TRBV18,12,TRBJ1-1,ASSEGQGDTEAF
TRBV28,13,TRBJ2-5,ASSLGTNPQETQY
TRBV7-6,13,TRBJ1-5,ASSLALGGNQPQH
TRBV10-1,11,TRBJ2-1,ASGSSGHNEQF
TRBV25-1,14,TRBJ1-2,ASSEAGQETNYGYT
TRBV5-5,13,TRBJ2-2,ASSPDTSNTGELF
TRBV19,11,TRBJ1-6,ASKDRRGSPLH
TRBV7-3,12,TRBJ2-1,ASSFGGGAPEQF
TRBV7-9,10,TRBJ1-1,ASSRDSAEAF
TRBV10-3,13,TRBJ1-3,ATSGQLSSGNTIY
TRBV12-3/TRBV12-4,10,TRBJ1-2,ASRVGLYGYT
TRBV2,12,TRBJ2-2,ASSGRQGTGELF
TRBV7-3,14,TRBJ2-3,ASSTQGGTSTDTQY
TRBV29-1,12,TRBJ1-1,SVVRGQGHTEAF
TRBV7-9,10,TRBJ2-7,ASSLYRDEQY
TRBV28,10,TRBJ2-7,ASTSGLYEQY
TRBV2,13,TRBJ2-2,ASSVEGRLHGELF
TRBV11-3,12,TRBJ1-3,ASSPGNSGNTIY
TRBV10-1,11,TRBJ1-2,ASSTDRFYGYT
TRBV28,12,TRBJ2-3,ASSWDRGPDTQY
TRBV4-2,14,TRBJ1-1,ASSRLGQGIGNEAF
TRBV7-2,11,TRBJ1-2,ASSFGQGDGYT
TRBV25-1,10,TRBJ1-1,ASSYSNTEAF
TRBV28,11,TRBJ1-1,ASSLSGDRVAF
TRBV5-5,12,TRBJ2-2,ASSGQWNTGELF
TRBV5-1,14,TRBJ2-3,ASSFLSEGGTDTQY
TRBV2,9,TRBJ1-5,ASRADQPQH
TRBV28,11,TRBJ2-7,ASKTGGIYEQY
TRBV3-1/TRBV3-2,12,TRBJ1-3,ASSQVRLGNTIY
TRBV3-1/TRBV3-2,14,TRBJ2-3,ASSQGGGGTPDTQY
TRBV3-1/TRBV3-2,15,TRBJ1-1,ASSQTPYPRVRTEAF
TRBV5-1,12,TRBJ1-1,ASSMDRGDTEAF
TRBV11-2,13,TRBJ1-4,ASSLDGQGFEKLF
TRBV19,9,TRBJ1-2,ASSIAGTFV
TRBV5-6,13,TRBJ1-6,ASSWGRAQDSPLH
TRBV7-9,11,TRBJ2-2,ASKQVAPGELF
TRBV10-3,12,TRBJ2-3,AISAGLDTDTQY
TRBV6-5,13,TRBJ1-2,ASRPQGKANYGYT
TRBV3-1/TRBV3-2,13,TRBJ1-5,ASSQSTGGNQPQH
TRBV7-9,11,TRBJ2-2,ASDRLGIGELF
TRBV29-1,12,TRBJ1-5,SVTGTGPNQPQH
TRBV7-6,12,TRBJ1-4,ASSVGQVDEKLF
TRBV15,13,TRBJ2-4,ATSGRATPKNIQY
TRBV7-8,13,TRBJ2-7,ASSDPGQGLIEQY
TRBV5-1,13,TRBJ1-2,ASSRDARGAVGYT